This entry is about one TCR beta chain. The record originates from a study of cytomegalovirus exposure and HLA in healthy donors. Vbeta (60) and Jbeta (13) primers were used in the PCR. Sequencing used immunoSEQ multiplex PCR; TCRdb keeps in-frame clones, though not all of them. The sample has approximately 160,000 clones; around 77% are singletons. This CDR3 spans 18 amino acids. The V gene end was trimmed by 2 bases and the J gene end by 7 bases; junction bases not matched to a gene: 15. Germline V gene data show CDR1 as LGHNA and CDR2 as YNFKEQ. Sequenced: PBMCs. The chain couples TRBV4-2 to TRBJ2-1; 9 nucleotides match TRBD2. This TCR was sampled from a woman younger than 45 in good health and CMV-seronegative. The CDR3 bases are TGTGCCAGCAGCCAAAGGGCTAGCGGGACTCAGGAGACGAATGAGCAGTTCTTC. As protein: CASSQRASGTQETNEQFF.